Listed below are T cell receptor beta chains from one sample, sequenced in a study of CD8 T cells in Susac syndrome. In TCRdb, the immunoSEQ multiplex PCR reads were re-called with MiXCR into one record per CDR3 protein. The data hold a few hundred thousand distinct CDR3 sequences, with about 95% observed a single time. Sequencing was carried out using CD4+ T cells from PBMCs. The receptor source for this set is a human donor with multiple sclerosis. Both conserved end residues are part of each CDR3. D genes are given only for firm matches. The size entry is marked missing in some rows and otherwise reads once, few, many or a size class.

clone_size: -; j_call: TRBJ2-2; d_call: -; v_call: TRBV5-1; cdr3_nt: TGCGCCAGCAGCTTGGTTGGGTCCACCGGGGAGCTGTTTTTT; cdr3_aa: CASSLVGSTGELFF
clone_size: once; j_call: TRBJ1-1; d_call: TRBD1; v_call: TRBV3-1; cdr3_nt: TGTGCCAGCAGCCAAGGCGCCAGGGGGGAAGCTTTCTTT; cdr3_aa: CASSQGARGEAFF
clone_size: -; j_call: TRBJ2-6; d_call: -; v_call: TRBV25-1; cdr3_nt: TGTGCCAGCAGTGACGCCTTAGGCGGGCCCGGGGCCAACGTCCTGACTTTC; cdr3_aa: CASSDALGGPGANVLTF
clone_size: -; j_call: TRBJ2-7; d_call: TRBD2; v_call: TRBV30; cdr3_nt: TGTGCCTGGAGTGGCACGGTTGCGGGAGGCCCCTACGAGCAGTACTTC; cdr3_aa: CAWSGTVAGGPYEQYF
clone_size: -; j_call: TRBJ2-3; d_call: TRBD2; v_call: TRBV2; cdr3_nt: TGTGCCAGCAGTGAAGCGCCCCTAGCGGGGGCGGGAGATACGCAGTATTTT; cdr3_aa: CASSEAPLAGAGDTQYF
clone_size: -; j_call: TRBJ2-3; d_call: TRBD2; v_call: TRBV7-2; cdr3_nt: TGTGCCAGCACCGTACTAGCGGGGGGGACGCAGTATTTT; cdr3_aa: CASTVLAGGTQYF
clone_size: few; j_call: TRBJ1-2; d_call: -; v_call: TRBV20-1; cdr3_nt: TGCAGTGCTTCCACTGGGGGCGGCGGCTACACCTTC; cdr3_aa: CSASTGGGGYTF
clone_size: -; j_call: TRBJ1-2; d_call: -; v_call: TRBV20-1; cdr3_nt: TGCAGTGCTACAGGATCGGTGGGCTATGGCTACACCTTC; cdr3_aa: CSATGSVGYGYTF
clone_size: -; j_call: TRBJ2-1; d_call: -; v_call: TRBV30; cdr3_nt: TGTGCCTGGACGGGGCGCGATGAGCAGTTCTTC; cdr3_aa: CAWTGRDEQFF
clone_size: -; j_call: TRBJ2-7; d_call: -; v_call: TRBV30; cdr3_nt: TGTGCCTGGACCAACACAGGGCTCGAGCAGTACTTC; cdr3_aa: CAWTNTGLEQYF
clone_size: -; j_call: TRBJ2-3; d_call: TRBD2; v_call: TRBV13; cdr3_nt: TGTGCCAGCAGCATTAGGCACAGGAGAAGGGCTTCGAACAGTTCGGGGGGAGATACGCAGTATTTT; cdr3_aa: CASSIRHRRRASNSSGGDTQYF
clone_size: -; j_call: TRBJ2-2; d_call: TRBD1; v_call: TRBV30; cdr3_nt: TGTGCCTGGAGTGGAGAAGGGCAGGGGGCGACCGGGGAGCTGTTTTTT; cdr3_aa: CAWSGEGQGATGELFF
clone_size: -; j_call: TRBJ1-5; d_call: -; v_call: TRBV12-3/TRBV12-4; cdr3_nt: TGTGCCAACCCACTCCGCCACAATCAGCCCCAGCATTTT; cdr3_aa: CANPLRHNQPQHF
clone_size: -; j_call: TRBJ2-2; d_call: TRBD1; v_call: TRBV7-9; cdr3_nt: TGTGCCAGCAGCCGCGACAGGGCCACCGGGGAGCTGTTTTTT; cdr3_aa: CASSRDRATGELFF
clone_size: -; j_call: TRBJ2-7; d_call: -; v_call: TRBV2; cdr3_nt: TGTGCCAGCAGTGCCAAATACGAGCAGTACTTC; cdr3_aa: CASSAKYEQYF
clone_size: -; j_call: TRBJ2-7; d_call: -; v_call: TRBV12-3/TRBV12-4; cdr3_nt: TGTGCCAGCAGTTTTCGACGGAGATCGTCCTACGAGCAGTACTTC; cdr3_aa: CASSFRRRSSYEQYF
clone_size: -; j_call: TRBJ2-3; d_call: -; v_call: TRBV3-1; cdr3_nt: TGTGCCAGCAGCCCCAGGTCTTCCCGAGGAGATACGCAGTATTTT; cdr3_aa: CASSPRSSRGDTQYF
clone_size: -; j_call: TRBJ1-2; d_call: TRBD1; v_call: TRBV27; cdr3_nt: TGTGCCAGCAGTCAAAACAGGGGGGCCTCTGGCTACACCTTC; cdr3_aa: CASSQNRGASGYTF
clone_size: -; j_call: TRBJ1-1; d_call: -; v_call: TRBV5-1; cdr3_nt: TGCGCCAGCAGCCAGGGACGGATGGTCACTGAAGCTTTCTTT; cdr3_aa: CASSQGRMVTEAFF
clone_size: -; j_call: TRBJ2-1; d_call: TRBD1; v_call: TRBV20-1; cdr3_nt: TGCAGTGCTAGAGTGGAGACAGGGCCCAATGAGCAGTTCTTC; cdr3_aa: CSARVETGPNEQFF
clone_size: -; j_call: TRBJ1-1; d_call: -; v_call: TRBV25-1; cdr3_nt: TGTGCCAGCAGTGGCCTCGGGGCGCTGAACACTGAAGCTTTCTTT; cdr3_aa: CASSGLGALNTEAFF
clone_size: -; j_call: TRBJ2-7; d_call: -; v_call: TRBV9; cdr3_nt: TGTGCCAGCAGCGAATCAGGGTTGGGTTACGAGCAGTACTTC; cdr3_aa: CASSESGLGYEQYF
clone_size: -; j_call: TRBJ1-2; d_call: -; v_call: TRBV29-1; cdr3_nt: TGCAGCGTTTTCCGAGGTGGCTACACCTTC; cdr3_aa: CSVFRGGYTF
clone_size: -; j_call: TRBJ2-7; d_call: -; v_call: TRBV5-1; cdr3_nt: TGCGCCAGCAGCTCCCTCCCTGGGGGGGACAGCTCCTACGAGCAGTACTTC; cdr3_aa: CASSSLPGGDSSYEQYF
clone_size: once; j_call: TRBJ2-1; d_call: -; v_call: TRBV30; cdr3_nt: TGTGCCTGGAGTGTAATGGCTTCTAATGAGCAGTTCTTC; cdr3_aa: CAWSVMASNEQFF
clone_size: -; j_call: TRBJ1-5; d_call: -; v_call: TRBV20-1; cdr3_nt: TGCAGTGCTAGAGATCATAGGGGTGGCAATCAGCCCCAGCATTTT; cdr3_aa: CSARDHRGGNQPQHF
clone_size: -; j_call: TRBJ1-4; d_call: -; v_call: TRBV29-1; cdr3_nt: TGCAGCGTTGTGAAGGGGCCTTTCTATGAAAAACTGTTTTTT; cdr3_aa: CSVVKGPFYEKLFF
clone_size: -; j_call: TRBJ2-7; d_call: TRBD2; v_call: TRBV4-1; cdr3_nt: TGCGCCAGCAGCCAACTCGAATGGCTAGCGGGAGGCCACGAGCAGTACTTC; cdr3_aa: CASSQLEWLAGGHEQYF